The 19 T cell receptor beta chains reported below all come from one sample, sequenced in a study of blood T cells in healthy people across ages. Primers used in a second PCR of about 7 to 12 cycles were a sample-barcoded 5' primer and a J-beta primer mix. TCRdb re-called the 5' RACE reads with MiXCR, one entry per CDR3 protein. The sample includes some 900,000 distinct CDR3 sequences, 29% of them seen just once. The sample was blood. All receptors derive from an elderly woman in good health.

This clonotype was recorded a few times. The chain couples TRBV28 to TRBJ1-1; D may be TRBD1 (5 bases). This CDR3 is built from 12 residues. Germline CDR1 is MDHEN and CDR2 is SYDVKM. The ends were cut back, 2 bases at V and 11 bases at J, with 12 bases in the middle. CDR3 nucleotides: TGTGCCAGCAGTTTAGAAATTCACAGGGCTTTCTTT. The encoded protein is CASSLEIHRAFF.

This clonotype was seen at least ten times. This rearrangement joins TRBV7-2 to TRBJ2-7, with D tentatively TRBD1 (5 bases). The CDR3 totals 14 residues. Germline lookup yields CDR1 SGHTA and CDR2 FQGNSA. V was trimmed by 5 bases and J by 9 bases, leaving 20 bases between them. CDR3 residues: CASSTLQGSNGQYF. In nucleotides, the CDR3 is TGTGCCAGCAGCACTCTCCAGGGTTCGAACGGGCAGTACTTC.

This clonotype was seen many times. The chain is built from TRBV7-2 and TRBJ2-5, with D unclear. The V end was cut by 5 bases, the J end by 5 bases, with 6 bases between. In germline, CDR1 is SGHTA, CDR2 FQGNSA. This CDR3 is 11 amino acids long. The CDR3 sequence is CASSAYETQYF. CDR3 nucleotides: TGTGCCAGCAGCGCCTATGAGACCCAGTACTTC.

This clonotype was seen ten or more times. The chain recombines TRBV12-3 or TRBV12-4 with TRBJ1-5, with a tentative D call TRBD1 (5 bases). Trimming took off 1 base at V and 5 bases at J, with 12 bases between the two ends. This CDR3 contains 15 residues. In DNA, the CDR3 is TGTGCCAGCAGTTTAGGACTAAGGGGCGATCAGCCCCAGCATTTT. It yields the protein CASSLGLRGDQPQHF.

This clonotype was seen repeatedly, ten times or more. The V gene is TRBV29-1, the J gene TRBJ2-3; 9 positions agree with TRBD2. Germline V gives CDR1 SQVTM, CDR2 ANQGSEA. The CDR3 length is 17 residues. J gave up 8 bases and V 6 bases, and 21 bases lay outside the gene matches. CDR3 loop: CSVGTGSGGPRRSTQYF. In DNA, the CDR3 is TGCAGCGTCGGGACGGGAAGCGGGGGGCCCAGGAGGAGTACGCAGTATTTT.

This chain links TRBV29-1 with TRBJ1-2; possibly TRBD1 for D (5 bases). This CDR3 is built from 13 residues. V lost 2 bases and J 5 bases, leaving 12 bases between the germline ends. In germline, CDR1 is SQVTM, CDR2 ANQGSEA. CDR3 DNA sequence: TGCAGCGTTGAATTGGGGGGGGGATATGGCTACACCTTC. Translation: CSVELGGGYGYTF.

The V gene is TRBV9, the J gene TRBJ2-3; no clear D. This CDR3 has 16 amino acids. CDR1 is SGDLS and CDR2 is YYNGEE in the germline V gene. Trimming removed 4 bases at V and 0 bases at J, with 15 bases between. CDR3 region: CASSPLGLMSTDTQYF. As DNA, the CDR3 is TGTGCCAGCAGCCCTCTCGGGCTTATGAGCACAGATACGCAGTATTTT.

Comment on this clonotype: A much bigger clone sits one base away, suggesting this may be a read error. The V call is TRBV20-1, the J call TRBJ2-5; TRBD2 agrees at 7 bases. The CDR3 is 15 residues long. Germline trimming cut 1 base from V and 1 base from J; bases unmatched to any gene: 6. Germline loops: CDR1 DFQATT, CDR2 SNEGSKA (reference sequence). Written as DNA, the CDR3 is TGCAGTGCTAGAGGGGGGAGCGGGGTCCAAGAGACCCAGTACTTC. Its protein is CSARGGSGVQETQYF.

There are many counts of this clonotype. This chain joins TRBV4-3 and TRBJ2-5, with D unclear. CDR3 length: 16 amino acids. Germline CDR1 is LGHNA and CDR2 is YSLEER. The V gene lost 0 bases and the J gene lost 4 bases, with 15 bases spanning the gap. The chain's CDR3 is CASSQEGSTGRETQYF. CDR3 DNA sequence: TGCGCCAGCAGCCAAGAAGGGTCTACGGGTCGAGAGACCCAGTACTTC.

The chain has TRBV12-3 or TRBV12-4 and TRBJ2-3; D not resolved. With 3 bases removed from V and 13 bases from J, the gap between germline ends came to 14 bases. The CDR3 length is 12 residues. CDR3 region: CASSLTSDAEYF. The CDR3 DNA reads TGTGCCAGCAGTTTGACTTCAGATGCGGAGTATTTT.

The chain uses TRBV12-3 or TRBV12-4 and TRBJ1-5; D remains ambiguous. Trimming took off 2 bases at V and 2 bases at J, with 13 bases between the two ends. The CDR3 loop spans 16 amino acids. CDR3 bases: TGTGCCAGCAGTTTAAGGGTCGGAGGTGGCAATCAGCCCCAGCATTTT. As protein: CASSLRVGGGNQPQHF.

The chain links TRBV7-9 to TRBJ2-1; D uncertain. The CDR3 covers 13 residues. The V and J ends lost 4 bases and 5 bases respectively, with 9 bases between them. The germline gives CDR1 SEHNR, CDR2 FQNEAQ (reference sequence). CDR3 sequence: CASSYGADNEQFF. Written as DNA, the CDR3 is TGTGCCAGCAGCTACGGAGCCGACAATGAGCAGTTCTTC.

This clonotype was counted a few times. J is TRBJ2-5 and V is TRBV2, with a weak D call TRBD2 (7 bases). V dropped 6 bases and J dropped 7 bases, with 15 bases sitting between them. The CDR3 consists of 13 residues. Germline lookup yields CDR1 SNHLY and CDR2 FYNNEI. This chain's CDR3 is CASSGGPKGTQYF. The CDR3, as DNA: TGTGCCAGCAGCGGGGGGCCCAAGGGGACCCAGTACTTC.

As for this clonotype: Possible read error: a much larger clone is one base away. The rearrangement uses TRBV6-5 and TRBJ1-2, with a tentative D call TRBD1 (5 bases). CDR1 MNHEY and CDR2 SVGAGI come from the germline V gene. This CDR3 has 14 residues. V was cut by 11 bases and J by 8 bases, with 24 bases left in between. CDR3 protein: CAGTKQVAGWGYTF. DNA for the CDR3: TGTGCCGGCACCAAACAGGTCGCCGGATGGGGCTACACCTTC.

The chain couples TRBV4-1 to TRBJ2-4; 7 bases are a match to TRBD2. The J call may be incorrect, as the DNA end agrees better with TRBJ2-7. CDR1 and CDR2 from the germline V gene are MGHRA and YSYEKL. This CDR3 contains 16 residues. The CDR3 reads CASSQDVLAVTYEQYF. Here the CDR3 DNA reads TGCGCCAGCAGCCAAGATGTTCTAGCGGTGACCTACGAGCAGTACTTC.

The CDR3 nucleotides are TGTGCCAGCCGGGGGGCCCGCCACCGTAATGAAAAACTGTTTTTT. It encodes CASRGARHRNEKLFF. The rearrangement uses TRBV6-1 and TRBJ1-4; TRBD1 might be the D (6 bases). The CDR3 runs to 15 residues. Germline V CDR1 and CDR2: MNHNS, SASEGT. V gave up 8 bases and J gave up 4 bases, with 17 bases separating them.

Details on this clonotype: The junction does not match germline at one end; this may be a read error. Here the CDR3 DNA reads TGTGCCAGCAGGTTAGGAGATTATCAGCCCCAGCATTTT. It specifies CASRLGDYQPQHF. The gene calls are TRBV12-3 or TRBV12-4 and TRBJ1-5, with D uncertain. The CDR3 has 13 amino acids.

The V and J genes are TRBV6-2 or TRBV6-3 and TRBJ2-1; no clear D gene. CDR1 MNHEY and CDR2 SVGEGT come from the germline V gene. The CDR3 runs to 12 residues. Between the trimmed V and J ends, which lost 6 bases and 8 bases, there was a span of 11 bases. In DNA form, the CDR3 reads TGTGCCAGCAGCCCCTTCGAGGATGAGCAGTTCTTC. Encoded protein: CASSPFEDEQFF.

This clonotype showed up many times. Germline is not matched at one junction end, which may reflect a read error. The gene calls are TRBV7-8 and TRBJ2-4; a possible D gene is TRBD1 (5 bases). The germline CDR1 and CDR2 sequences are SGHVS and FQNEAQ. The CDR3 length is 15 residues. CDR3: CASSLGALAKNIQYF. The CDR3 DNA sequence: TGTGCCAGCAGTTTAGGGGCGTTAGCCAAAAACATTCAGTACTTC.